The source of this TCR beta chain is a study of shared clonotypes between healthy human individuals. Assay: immunoSEQ multiplex PCR; the TCRdb copy retains only in-frame clones and omits some. This sample has some 2.1 million clones, with roughly 95% found just once. The germline gives CDR1 SEHNR, CDR2 FQNEAQ (reference sequence). The CDR3 is made up of 13 amino acids. V lost 8 bases, J lost 2 bases, and 12 bases lay in between. Sample: naive CD4+ T cells sorted from blood. The subset is: CD45RA+ positively selected. The TCR originated in a man younger than 35 in good health. The chain carries TRBV7-9 and TRBJ1-1, with D unresolved. The DNA for the CDR3 is TGTGCCAGCCGGAAAGGAGAAAACACTGAAGCTTTCTTT. Residues: CASRKGENTEAFF.